This T cell receptor (beta chain) stems from a study of T cell changes during pregnancy in multiple sclerosis. The CDR3 spans 15 residues. Germline V gene sequence: CDR1 MNHNS, CDR2 SASEGT. V gave up 4 bases and J gave up 3 bases, with 15 bases separating them. Data came from immunoSEQ multiplex PCR; TCRdb stores just in-frame clones and leaves some out. The profile shows about 50,000 clones, around nine tenths of them singletons. This receptor was taken from a female donor with multiple sclerosis, enrolled in a pregnancy study. The chain joins TRBV6-1 to TRBJ1-1; D might be TRBD1 (6 bases). The sample was CD4+ T cells from peripheral blood mononuclear cells, taken in the second trimester of pregnancy. The CDR3: CASSGGRGWDTEAFF. The CDR3 region has the DNA TGTGCCAGCAGTGGTGGCAGGGGATGGGACACTGAAGCTTTCTTT.